The clone carrying this T cell receptor (beta chain) has a count of ten or more. The antigen remains unidentified. This entry belongs to a study of prognosis after radiotherapy for stage I lung cancer. Study in general: Radiotherapy: SBRT, 3 to 5 fractions, biologically effective dose at least 100 Gy. After radiotherapy, distant metastases were seen in a few patients (median roughly 7 months), and no significant progression was seen in 15.

V lost 1 base and J lost 2, with 8 bases in between. CDR3 length equals 14 residues. Two-round multiplex PCR, the amplification method, yielded TCR beta CDR3 from genomic DNA. The first PCR round targeted every TRBV and TRBJ gene with specific primers. A single record per CDR3 protein comes from TCRdb applying MiXCR to the multiplex PCR reads. The sample yields approximately 35,000 distinct CDR3 sequences, more than 30% seen once. Study results and limitations: In the expanded TCR clones, tumor specificity was not determined.

The clonotype was recovered from a donor aged 50 or older with non-small cell lung cancer. The chain employs TRBV12-3 or TRBV12-4 and TRBJ2-5; D is unclear. This material consisted of PBMCs, taken before or after stereotactic body radiation therapy (not recorded which). The CDR3 DNA reads as TGTGCCAGCAGTTTAGGGACGGCACAAGAGACCCAGTACTTC. It yields the protein CASSLGTAQETQYF.